A single T cell receptor beta chain is shown here with its context. The data originate from a study of T cell changes during pregnancy in multiple sclerosis. V shed 3 bases and J shed 6 bases, with 7 bases lying between them. The CDR3 covers 12 residues. Germline CDR1 SEHNR, CDR2 FQNEAQ (reference sequence). Assay: immunoSEQ multiplex PCR; the TCRdb copy retains only in-frame clones and omits some. The data show almost 65,000 clones, 80% to 95% seen once. The receptor's source is a female donor with multiple sclerosis, enrolled in a pregnancy study. This material consisted of peripheral blood, taken in the first trimester of pregnancy. The chain is built from TRBV7-9 and TRBJ2-3; no definite D call. Here the CDR3 DNA reads TGTGCCAGCAGCTTCTCCGGGGATACGCAGTATTTT. Translating it yields CASSFSGDTQYF.